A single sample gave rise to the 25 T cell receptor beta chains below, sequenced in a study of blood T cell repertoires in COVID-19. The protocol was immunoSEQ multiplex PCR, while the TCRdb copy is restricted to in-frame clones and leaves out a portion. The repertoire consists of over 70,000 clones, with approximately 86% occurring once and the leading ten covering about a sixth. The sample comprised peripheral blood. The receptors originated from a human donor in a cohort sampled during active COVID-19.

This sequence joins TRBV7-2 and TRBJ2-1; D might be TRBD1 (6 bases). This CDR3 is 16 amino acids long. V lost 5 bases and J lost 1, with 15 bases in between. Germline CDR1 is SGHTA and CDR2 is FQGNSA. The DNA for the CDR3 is TGTGCCAGCAGCCCCATGGGGGCAGGTTCCTACAATGAGCAGTTCTTC. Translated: CASSPMGAGSYNEQFF.

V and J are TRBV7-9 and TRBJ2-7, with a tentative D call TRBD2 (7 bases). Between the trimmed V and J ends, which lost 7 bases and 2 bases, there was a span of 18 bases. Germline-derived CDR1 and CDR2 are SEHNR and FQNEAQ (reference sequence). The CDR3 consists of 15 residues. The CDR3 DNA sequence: TGTGCCAGCACCACCGGGGGCGGGGGTACCTACGAGCAGTACTTC. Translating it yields CASTTGGGGTYEQYF. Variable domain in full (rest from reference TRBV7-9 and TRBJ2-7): DTGVSQNPRHKITKRGQNVTFRCDPISEHNRLYWYRQTLGQGPEFLTYFQNEAQLEKSRLLSDRFSAERPKGSFSTLEIQRTEQGDSAMYLCASTTGGGGTYEQYFGPGTRLTVT.

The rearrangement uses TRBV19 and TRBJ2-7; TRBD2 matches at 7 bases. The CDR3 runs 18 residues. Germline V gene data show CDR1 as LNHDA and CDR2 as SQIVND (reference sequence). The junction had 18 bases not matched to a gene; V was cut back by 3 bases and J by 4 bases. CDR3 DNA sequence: TGTGCCAGTAGTATCCGGGGCCGCGGGGGTAGTACTCTGTACGAGCAGTACTTC. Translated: CASSIRGRGGSTLYEQYF.

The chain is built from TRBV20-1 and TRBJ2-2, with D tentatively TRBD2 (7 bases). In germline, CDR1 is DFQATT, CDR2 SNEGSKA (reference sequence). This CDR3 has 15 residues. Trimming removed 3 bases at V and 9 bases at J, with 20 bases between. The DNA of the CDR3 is TGCAGTGCTAGTGAGAATCGCGGGGGCCTCCGGGAGCTGTTTTTT. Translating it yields CSASENRGGLRELFF.

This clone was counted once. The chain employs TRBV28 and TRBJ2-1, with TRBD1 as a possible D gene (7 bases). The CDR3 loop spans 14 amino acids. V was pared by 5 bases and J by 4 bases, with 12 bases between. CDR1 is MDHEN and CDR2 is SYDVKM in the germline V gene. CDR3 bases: TGTGCCAGCAGTGCGGGACAGATATACAATGAGCAGTTCTTC. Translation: CASSAGQIYNEQFF.

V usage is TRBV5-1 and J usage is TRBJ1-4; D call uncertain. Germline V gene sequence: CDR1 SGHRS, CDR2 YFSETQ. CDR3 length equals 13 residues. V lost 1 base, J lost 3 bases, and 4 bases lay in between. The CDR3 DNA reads TGCGCCAGCAGCTTGCGGTCTAATGAAAAACTGTTTTTT. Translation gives CASSLRSNEKLFF.

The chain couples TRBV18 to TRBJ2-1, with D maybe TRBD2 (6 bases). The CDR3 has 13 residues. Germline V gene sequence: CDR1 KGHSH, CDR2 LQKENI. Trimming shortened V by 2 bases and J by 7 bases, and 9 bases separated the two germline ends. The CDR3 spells CASSPTSQNEQFF. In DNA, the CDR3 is TGTGCCAGCTCACCAACTAGCCAAAATGAGCAGTTCTTC.

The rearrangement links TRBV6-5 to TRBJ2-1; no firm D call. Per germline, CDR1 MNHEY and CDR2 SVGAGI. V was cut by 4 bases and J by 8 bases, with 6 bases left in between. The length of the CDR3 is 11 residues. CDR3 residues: CASSSADEQFF. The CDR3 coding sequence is TGTGCCAGCAGTTCGGCGGATGAGCAGTTCTTC.

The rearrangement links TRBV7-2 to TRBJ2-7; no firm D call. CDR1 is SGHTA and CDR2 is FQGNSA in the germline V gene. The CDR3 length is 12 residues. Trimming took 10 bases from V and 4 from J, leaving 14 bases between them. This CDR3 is CAILLGTYEQYF. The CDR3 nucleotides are TGTGCCATCCTCCTAGGTACTTACGAGCAGTACTTC.

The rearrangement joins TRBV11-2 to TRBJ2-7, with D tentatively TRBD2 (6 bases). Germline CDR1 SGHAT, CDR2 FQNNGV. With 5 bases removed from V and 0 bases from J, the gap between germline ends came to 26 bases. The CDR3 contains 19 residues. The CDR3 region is CASSPGPPGLARSSYEQYF. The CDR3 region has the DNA TGTGCCAGCAGCCCCGGACCGCCGGGACTCGCGCGAAGCTCCTACGAGCAGTACTTC.

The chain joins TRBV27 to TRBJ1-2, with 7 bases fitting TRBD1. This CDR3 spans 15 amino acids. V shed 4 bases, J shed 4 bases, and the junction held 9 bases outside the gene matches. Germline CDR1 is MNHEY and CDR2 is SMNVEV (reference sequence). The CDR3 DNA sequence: TGTGCCAGCAGTTGGGACAGACTATCAGCCTATGGCTACACCTTC. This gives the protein CASSWDRLSAYGYTF.

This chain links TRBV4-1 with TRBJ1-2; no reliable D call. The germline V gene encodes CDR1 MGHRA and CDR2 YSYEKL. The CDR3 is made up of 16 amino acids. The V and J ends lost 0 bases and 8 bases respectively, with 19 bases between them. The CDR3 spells CASSQDPNSPAEGYTF. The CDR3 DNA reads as TGCGCCAGCAGCCAAGACCCGAACTCCCCGGCGGAAGGCTACACCTTC.

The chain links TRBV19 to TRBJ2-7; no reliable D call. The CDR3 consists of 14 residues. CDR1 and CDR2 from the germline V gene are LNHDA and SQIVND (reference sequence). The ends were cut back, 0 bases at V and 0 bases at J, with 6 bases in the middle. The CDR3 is CASSIEADSYEQYF. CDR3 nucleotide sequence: TGTGCCAGTAGTATAGAGGCAGACTCCTACGAGCAGTACTTC.

The CDR3, as DNA: TGTGCCAGCTCCCCCGGGACAGGGGCAGATACGCAGTATTTT. Translation: CASSPGTGADTQYF. The J gene is TRBJ2-3, the V gene TRBV27; 10 positions match TRBD1. With V trimmed by 8 bases and J by 4 bases, 6 bases remained unmatched. Germline assignment: CDR1 MNHEY and CDR2 SMNVEV (reference sequence). The CDR3 is 14 residues long.

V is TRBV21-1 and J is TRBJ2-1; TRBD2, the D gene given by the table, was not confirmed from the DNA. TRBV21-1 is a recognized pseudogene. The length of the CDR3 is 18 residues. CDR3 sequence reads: CASSKEFRSGGGRNEQFF. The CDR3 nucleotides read TGTGCCAGCAGCAAAGAATTTAGGTCCGGGGGGGGTAGGAATGAGCAGTTCTTC.

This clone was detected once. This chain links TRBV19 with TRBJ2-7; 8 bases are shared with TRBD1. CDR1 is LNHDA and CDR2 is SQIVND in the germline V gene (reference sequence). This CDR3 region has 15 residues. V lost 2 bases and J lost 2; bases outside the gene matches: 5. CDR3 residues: CASSIRRTGTYEQYF. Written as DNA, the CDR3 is TGTGCCAGTAGTATAAGGAGGACAGGGACCTACGAGCAGTACTTC. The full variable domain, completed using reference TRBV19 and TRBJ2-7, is DGGITQSPKYLFRKEGQNVTLSCEQNLNHDAMYWYRQDPGQGLRLIYYSQIVNDFQKGDIAEGYSVSREKKESFPLTVTSAQKNPTAFYLCASSIRRTGTYEQYFGPGTRLTVT.

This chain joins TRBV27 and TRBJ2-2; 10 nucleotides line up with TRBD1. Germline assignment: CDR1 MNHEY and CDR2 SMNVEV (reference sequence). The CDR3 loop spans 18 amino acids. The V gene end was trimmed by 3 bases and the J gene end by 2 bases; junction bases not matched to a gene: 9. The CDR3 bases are TGTGCCAGCAGTTTCCTCTGGGGGACAGGGGCCAACACCGGGGAGCTGTTTTTT. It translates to CASSFLWGTGANTGELFF.

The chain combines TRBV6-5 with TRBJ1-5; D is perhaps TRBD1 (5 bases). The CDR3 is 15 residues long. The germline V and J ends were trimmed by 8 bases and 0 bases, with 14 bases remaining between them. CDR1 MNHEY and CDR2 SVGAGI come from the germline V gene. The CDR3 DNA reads TGTGCCAGCCACGGGGGGTCGGGTAGCAATCAGCCCCAGCATTTT. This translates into CASHGGSGSNQPQHF.

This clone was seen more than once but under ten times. The DNA for the CDR3 is TGTGCCAGCAGGCCCTTGGACAGACATAATTCACCCCTCCACTTT. It codes for CASRPLDRHNSPLHF. The chain uses TRBV6-5 and TRBJ1-6; possible D gene TRBD1, 6 bases. CDR1 MNHEY and CDR2 SVGAGI come from the germline V gene. This CDR3 is built from 15 residues. V was trimmed by 6 bases and J by 5 bases, leaving 14 bases between them.

The CDR3, as DNA: TGTGCCAGTAGTATAGATTCCCGGACAGGGGGGAACACTGAAGCTTTCTTT. Translating it yields CASSIDSRTGGNTEAFF. The genes are TRBV19 and TRBJ1-1; 10 bases agree with TRBD1. V lost 0 bases and J lost 1; bases outside the gene matches: 5. CDR1 is LNHDA and CDR2 is SQIVND in the germline V gene (reference sequence). The CDR3 length is 17 residues.

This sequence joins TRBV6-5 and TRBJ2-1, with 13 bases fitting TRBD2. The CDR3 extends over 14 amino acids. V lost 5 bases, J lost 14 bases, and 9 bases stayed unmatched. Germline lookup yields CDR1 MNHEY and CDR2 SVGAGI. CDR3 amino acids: CASSTRTSGGRKFF. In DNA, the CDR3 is TGTGCCAGCAGTACACGGACTAGCGGGGGTCGTAAGTTCTTC.

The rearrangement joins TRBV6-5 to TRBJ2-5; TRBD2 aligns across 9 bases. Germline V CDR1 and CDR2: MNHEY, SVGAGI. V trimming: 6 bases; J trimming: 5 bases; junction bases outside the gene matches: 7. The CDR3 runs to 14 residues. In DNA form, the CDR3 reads TGTGCCAGCAGGCTTAGCGGGAGTGAGGAGACCCAGTACTTC. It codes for CASRLSGSEETQYF.

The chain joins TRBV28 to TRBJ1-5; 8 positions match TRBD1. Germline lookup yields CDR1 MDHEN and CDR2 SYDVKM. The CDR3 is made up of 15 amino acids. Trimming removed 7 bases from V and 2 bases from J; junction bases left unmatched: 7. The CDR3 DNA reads TGTGCCAGCATTTTCCAGGGGGCGGGCAATCAGCCCCAGCATTTT. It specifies CASIFQGAGNQPQHF.

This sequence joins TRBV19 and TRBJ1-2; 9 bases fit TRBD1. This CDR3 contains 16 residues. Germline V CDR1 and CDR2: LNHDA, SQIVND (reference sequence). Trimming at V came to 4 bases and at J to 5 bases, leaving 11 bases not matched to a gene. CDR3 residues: CASSKATGGARYGYTF. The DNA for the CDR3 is TGTGCCAGTAGTAAAGCTACAGGGGGCGCGCGGTATGGCTACACCTTC.

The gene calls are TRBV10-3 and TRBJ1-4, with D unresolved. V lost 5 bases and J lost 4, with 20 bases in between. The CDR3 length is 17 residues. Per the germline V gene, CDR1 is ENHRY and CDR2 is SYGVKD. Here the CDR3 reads CAISPSLGGTLNEKLFF. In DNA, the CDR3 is TGTGCCATCAGTCCATCCCTGGGAGGAACCCTTAATGAAAAACTGTTTTTT.